Below, 21 T cell receptor beta chains from the same sample are listed, as sequenced in a study of identical twins. TCRdb re-called the 5' RACE reads with MiXCR, one entry per CDR3 protein. The profile shows 250,000 to 350,000 distinct CDR3 sequences, more than 6.5% of them singletons. The sample was also reused in another study, on yellow fever vaccine responses in identical twins.

Sequencing was performed on memory (CD45RO+) T cells sorted from blood. Source of these receptors: a woman in her late teens or twenties in good health.

This chain's CDR3 is CASTGRTGELFF. As DNA, the CDR3 is TGTGCCAGCACCGGACGGACCGGGGAGCTGTTTTTT. The chain combines TRBV6-6 with TRBJ2-2; D uncertain. Trimming stripped 7 bases from V and 5 bases from J, with 8 bases between. The CDR3 is made up of 12 amino acids. CDR1 and CDR2 from the germline V gene are MNHNY and SVGAGI (reference sequence).

This clonotype has more than one count but fewer than ten. The chain uses TRBV4-1 and TRBJ1-2; no reliable D call. The CDR3 runs to 15 residues. The germline V gene encodes CDR1 MGHRA and CDR2 YSYEKL. V lost 1 base and J 4 bases, leaving 13 bases between the germline ends. The CDR3 here is CASSQVVGFPYGYTF. The DNA for the CDR3 is TGCGCCAGCAGCCAAGTGGTTGGTTTCCCCTATGGCTACACCTTC.

This clonotype appeared many times. CDR3 region: CASSKSGSWDDEQFF. Written as DNA, the CDR3 is TGTGCCAGCAGCAAAAGCGGGAGTTGGGATGATGAGCAGTTCTTC. The chain links TRBV4-2 to TRBJ2-1; 8 bases are shared with TRBD2. The germline V gene has CDR1 LGHNA and CDR2 YNFKEQ. This CDR3 has 15 amino acids. Trimming at V came to 5 bases and at J to 8 bases, leaving 11 bases not matched to a gene.

This clonotype was observed a handful of times. This chain uses TRBV28 with TRBJ1-2; the D is unclear. The V gene's germline CDR1 is MDHEN and CDR2 SYDVKM. The V and J ends lost 5 bases and 1 base respectively, with 11 bases between them. The CDR3 contains 14 residues. CDR3 nucleotides: TGTGCCAGCAGTCCTTTGGTCGATAACTATGGCTACACCTTC. This codes for CASSPLVDNYGYTF.

This clonotype was observed many times. The chain couples TRBV5-1 to TRBJ2-2; D remains unclear. CDR1 is SGHRS, CDR2 YFSETQ, per germline. V lost 0 bases and J 0 bases, leaving 6 bases between the germline ends. The CDR3 has 15 residues. CDR3 loop: CASSLGRANTGELFF. The CDR3 DNA reads as TGCGCCAGCAGCTTGGGCAGAGCGAACACCGGGGAGCTGTTTTTT. Using reference TRBV5-1 and TRBJ2-2 for the parts outside the CDR3, the full variable domain is KAGVTQTPRYLIKTRGQQVTLSCSPISGHRSVSWYQQTPGQGLQFLFEYFSETQRNKGNFPGRFSGRQFSNSRSEMNVSTLELGDSALYLCASSLGRANTGELFFGEGSRLTVL.

This clonotype occurred a few times. The V and J genes are TRBV10-3 and TRBJ2-2; possibly TRBD1 or TRBD2 for D (5 bases each). Germline V lookup: CDR1 ENHRY, CDR2 SYGVKD. Trimming removed 8 bases at V and 5 bases at J, with 12 bases between. The CDR3 totals 13 residues. The CDR3: CAIPGTATGELFF. DNA of the CDR3: TGTGCCATCCCCGGGACCGCGACCGGGGAGCTGTTTTTT.

This clonotype was seen a handful of times. The chain is built from TRBV5-5 and TRBJ2-5, with D maybe TRBD2 (7 bases). The germline CDR1 and CDR2 sequences are SGHKS and YYEKEE (reference sequence). The V and J ends lost 4 bases and 5 bases respectively, with 15 bases between them. This CDR3 contains 14 residues. This chain's CDR3 is CASSPEGGRETQYF. DNA of the CDR3: TGTGCCAGCAGCCCGGAGGGGGGGCGTGAGACCCAGTACTTC.

This clonotype was detected many times. V and J are TRBV20-1 and TRBJ2-1, with D unclear. CDR3 size: 12 residues. Germline V gene sequence: CDR1 DFQATT, CDR2 SNEGSKA (reference sequence). V lost 5 bases and J lost 7, with 12 bases in between. CDR3 DNA: TGCAGTGCTGGCTTGACGGGTAATGAGCAGTTCTTC. Protein: CSAGLTGNEQFF.

This clonotype was detected a few times. V usage is TRBV3-1 and J usage is TRBJ2-5; 8 nucleotides align to TRBD2. J gave up 5 bases and V 3 bases, and 8 bases lay outside the gene matches. Germline CDR1 reads LGHDT; CDR2 reads YNNKEL (reference sequence). The CDR3 is 15 residues long. The CDR3 loop reads CASSQPSGSRETQYF. CDR3 bases: TGTGCCAGCAGCCAGCCGAGCGGGAGTCGGGAGACCCAGTACTTC.

This clonotype occurred many times. The chain joins TRBV12-3 or TRBV12-4 to TRBJ1-2; unclear D gene. The germline V and J ends were trimmed by 4 bases and 5 bases, with 8 bases remaining between them. CDR3 length: 12 residues. CDR3 coding DNA: TGTGCCAGCAGTTGGGGAACTTATGGCTACACCTTC. The encoded protein is CASSWGTYGYTF.

V usage is TRBV24-1 and J usage is TRBJ2-5; possibly TRBD1 for D (8 bases). The CDR3 has 13 amino acids. The germline V gene has CDR1 KGHDR and CDR2 SFDVKD. Trimming removed 9 bases at V and 4 bases at J, with 14 bases between. The CDR3 region has the DNA TGTGCCACCGGACAGGGAGGGAGAGAGACCCAGTACTTC. Its translation: CATGQGGRETQYF.

The J gene is TRBJ2-7, the V gene TRBV5-1; a weak D match, TRBD2 (6 bases). The CDR3 covers 14 residues. CDR1 and CDR2 from the germline V gene are SGHRS and YFSETQ. V was shortened by 3 bases and J by 1 base, with 11 bases between the two germline ends. The CDR3 sequence is CASSYRDWSYEQYF. CDR3 nucleotide sequence: TGCGCCAGCAGCTACCGGGACTGGTCCTACGAGCAGTACTTC.

A note on this clonotype: A much larger clone differs from this one at a single base, so this may be a read error. The chain joins TRBV29-1 to TRBJ2-3; 10 nucleotides line up with TRBD1. The CDR3 loop spans 16 amino acids. Germline lookup yields CDR1 SQVTM and CDR2 ANQGSEA. As DNA, the CDR3 is TGCAGCGTTGAAGATCGATGGGACAGGGGCACAGATACGCTGTATTTT. It is translated as CSVEDRWDRGTDTLYF.

In its sample, this clonotype was seen a few times. The chain is built from TRBV20-1 and TRBJ2-3; 10 bases fit TRBD1. With V trimmed by 5 bases and J by 6 bases, 11 bases remained unmatched. This CDR3 is built from 15 residues. Per germline, CDR1 DFQATT and CDR2 SNEGSKA (reference sequence). The CDR3 here is CSARRQGAKADTQYF. The CDR3 bases are TGCAGTGCTCGCCGACAGGGGGCGAAGGCGGATACGCAGTATTTT.

Points on this clonotype: This may be a read error, as it is one base from a much larger clone. CDR3 residues: CSVKMAVNNEQFF. CDR3 bases: TGCAGCGTTAAAATGGCAGTTAACAATGAGCAGTTCTTC. This chain uses TRBV29-1 with TRBJ2-1; no definite D call. Germline-derived CDR1 and CDR2 are SQVTM and ANQGSEA. The V end lost 5 bases, the J end lost 5 bases, and 13 bases lay between the germline ends. This CDR3 contains 13 residues.

The chain joins TRBV9 to TRBJ2-5; unclear D gene. Germline V gene data show CDR1 as SGDLS and CDR2 as YYNGEE. V was shortened by 4 bases and J by 4 bases, with 14 bases between the two germline ends. The CDR3 is 14 residues long. CDR3 DNA: TGTGCCAGCAGCCCCGGGCCAAGGGCAGAGACCCAGTACTTC. Amino acid sequence: CASSPGPRAETQYF.

This chain joins TRBV6-4 and TRBJ2-6; D gene uncertain. Germline loops: CDR1 MRHNA, CDR2 SNTAGT. The V end lost 4 bases, the J end lost 0 bases, and 7 bases lay between the germline ends. The CDR3 spans 15 residues. The chain's CDR3 is CASSAVHSGANVLTF. The DNA of the CDR3 is TGTGCCAGCAGTGCCGTGCACTCTGGGGCCAACGTCCTGACTTTC.

This clonotype came up once. Given the absence of the conserved phenylalanine or tryptophan at the CDR3 end, a read error is likely. The chain joins TRBV4-2 to TRBJ1-1; D unclear. The germline gives CDR1 LGHNA, CDR2 YNFKEQ. V was pared by 4 bases and J by 5 bases, with 17 bases between. This CDR3 contains 15 residues. CDR3 DNA: TGTGCCAGCAGCCGAGAAGAGAGAGATTGGACTGAAGCTTTCCTT. Translation: CASSREERDWTEAFL.

This clonotype was observed many times. The rearrangement links TRBV11-2 to TRBJ1-6; tentatively, D is TRBD1 (5 bases). The CDR3 length is 17 residues. V lost 3 bases and J 6 bases, leaving 18 bases between the germline ends. CDR1 SGHAT and CDR2 FQNNGV come from the germline V gene. The CDR3 DNA is TGTGCCAGCAGCTTGGGGTTCTTCCGGGGCCCTAATTCACCCCTCCACTTT. Translated: CASSLGFFRGPNSPLHF.

This clonotype has more than one count but fewer than ten. The chain is built from TRBV6-1 and TRBJ2-1; the match to TRBD2 covers 8 bases. Per the germline V gene, CDR1 is MNHNS and CDR2 is SASEGT. V dropped 5 bases and J dropped 7; count of bases not matched to a gene: 10. This CDR3 has 15 amino acids. The chain's CDR3 is CASSPTGGGKNEQFF. In DNA, the CDR3 is TGTGCCAGCAGTCCGACGGGAGGGGGTAAAAATGAGCAGTTCTTC.

There are a few counts of this clonotype. The chain links TRBV28 to TRBJ1-2; D is possibly TRBD1 (6 bases). The V and J ends lost 5 bases and 4 bases respectively, with 8 bases between them. CDR1 MDHEN and CDR2 SYDVKM come from the germline V gene. The CDR3 runs 12 residues. DNA for the CDR3: TGTGCCAGCAGTACAGGGATCTATGGCTACACCTTC. Protein product: CASSTGIYGYTF.